The present entry profiles one T cell receptor beta chain with its context. The germline V gene encodes CDR1 LNHDA and CDR2 SQIVND (reference sequence). V lost 3 bases to trimming and J lost 7 bases; unmatched junction nucleotides: 8. There are 15 residues in the CDR3. This sample is part of a study of blood T cell repertoires in COVID-19. Using immunoSEQ multiplex PCR, the repertoire was profiled, and TCRdb retains in-frame clones only, with some absent. The sample consists of 150,000 to 200,000 clones, around 84% of them appearing once. Individuals drawn from approximately 26 US areas were roughly 18 to 100 years old. Researchers sorted participants into cohorts using their self-reported clinical history.

What was sequenced was PBMCs or T cells enriched from blood (not recorded which). This clonotype was obtained from a woman in her 30s who had been exposed to COVID-19. The chain employs TRBV19 and TRBJ1-2, with 10 bases fitting TRBD1. The CDR3 protein is CASSILQGQGPGYTF. In DNA, the CDR3 is TGTGCCAGTAGTATTCTTCAGGGACAGGGGCCTGGCTACACCTTC.